This T cell receptor (beta chain) was sequenced during a study of T cell responses to AZD1222 COVID-19 vaccine. Study summary: Second-dose schedules of about 4 or about 12 weeks were combined. Study results and caveats: Among AZD1222 vaccinees, only 5 to 7 were seropositive at baseline. Among the donors, most were white British and more were female, and clonal diversity was possibly underestimated.

The assay was immunoSEQ multiplex PCR, and TCRdb's table has in-frame clones only and misses some. This sample has 100,000 to 150,000 clones, with around 94% found just once. The table lists this clone with a count of one. The target antigen is unknown. Trimming shortened V by 7 bases and J by 0 bases, and 10 bases separated the two germline ends. The CDR3 runs to 14 residues. CDR1 and CDR2 from the germline V gene are MNHEY and SVGAGI. The sequence derives from an adult in good health. V and J are TRBV6-5 and TRBJ1-5, with D hard to call. Sequences were derived from peripheral blood, sampled on day 0 of AZD1222 vaccination. The CDR3 loop is CASNQEYSNQPQHF. Here the CDR3 DNA reads TGTGCCAGCAACCAGGAATATAGCAATCAGCCCCAGCATTTT.